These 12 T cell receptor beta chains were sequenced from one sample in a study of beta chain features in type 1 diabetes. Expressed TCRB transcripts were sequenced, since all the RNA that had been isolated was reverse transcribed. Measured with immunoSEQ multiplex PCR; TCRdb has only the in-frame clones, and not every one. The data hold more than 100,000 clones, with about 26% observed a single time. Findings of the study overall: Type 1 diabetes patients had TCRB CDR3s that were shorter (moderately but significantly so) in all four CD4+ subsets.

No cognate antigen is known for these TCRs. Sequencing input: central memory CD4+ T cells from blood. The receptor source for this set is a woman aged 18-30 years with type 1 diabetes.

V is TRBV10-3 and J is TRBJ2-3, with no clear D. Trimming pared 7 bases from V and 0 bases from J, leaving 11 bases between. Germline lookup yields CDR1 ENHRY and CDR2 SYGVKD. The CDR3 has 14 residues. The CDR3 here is CAIKTLSSTDTQYF. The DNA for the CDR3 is TGTGCCATCAAGACACTCAGCAGCACAGATACGCAGTATTTT.

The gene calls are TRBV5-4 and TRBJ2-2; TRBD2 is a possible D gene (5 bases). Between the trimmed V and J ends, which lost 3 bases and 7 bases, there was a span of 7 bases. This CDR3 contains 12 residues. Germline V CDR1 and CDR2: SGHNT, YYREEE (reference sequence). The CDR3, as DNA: TGTGCCAGCAGCTCCCGGGACGGGGAGCTGTTTTTT. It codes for CASSSRDGELFF.

The CDR3 loop reads CASSYHGTGGNQPQHF. CDR3 DNA: TGTGCCAGCAGTTACCACGGGACAGGAGGCAATCAGCCCCAGCATTTT. The J gene is TRBJ1-5, the V gene TRBV6-6; 8 bases agree with TRBD1. Germline lookup yields CDR1 MNHNY and CDR2 SVGAGI (reference sequence). J was trimmed by 2 bases and V by 2 bases; bases with no gene match: 5. This CDR3 has 16 amino acids.

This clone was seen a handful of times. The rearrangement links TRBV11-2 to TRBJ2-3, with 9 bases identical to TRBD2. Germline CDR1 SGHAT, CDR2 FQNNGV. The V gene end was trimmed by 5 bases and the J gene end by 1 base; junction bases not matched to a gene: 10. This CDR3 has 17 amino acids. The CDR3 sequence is CASSARLAGVRTDTQYF. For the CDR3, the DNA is TGTGCCAGCAGCGCCAGATTAGCGGGAGTGCGCACAGATACGCAGTATTTT. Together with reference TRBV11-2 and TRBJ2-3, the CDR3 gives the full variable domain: EAGVAQSPRYKIIEKRQSVAFWCNPISGHATLYWYQQILGQGPKLLIQFQNNGVVDDSQLPKDRFSAERLKGVDSTLKIQPAKLEDSAVYLCASSARLAGVRTDTQYFGPGTRLTVL.

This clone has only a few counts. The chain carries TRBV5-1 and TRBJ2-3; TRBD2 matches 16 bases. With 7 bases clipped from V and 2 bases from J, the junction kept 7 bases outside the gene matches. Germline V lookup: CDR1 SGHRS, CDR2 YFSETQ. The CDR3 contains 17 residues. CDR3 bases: TGCGCCAGCGCGTTTGGGACTAGCGGGAGGGCCACAGATACGCAGTATTTT. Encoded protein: CASAFGTSGRATDTQYF.

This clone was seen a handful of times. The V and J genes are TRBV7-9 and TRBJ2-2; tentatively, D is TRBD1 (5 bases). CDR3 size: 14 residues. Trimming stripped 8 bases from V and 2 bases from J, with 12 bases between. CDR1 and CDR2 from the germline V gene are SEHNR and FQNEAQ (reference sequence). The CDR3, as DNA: TGTGCCAGCTTGTGGGGCAGCAACACCGGGGAGCTGTTTTTT. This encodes CASLWGSNTGELFF.

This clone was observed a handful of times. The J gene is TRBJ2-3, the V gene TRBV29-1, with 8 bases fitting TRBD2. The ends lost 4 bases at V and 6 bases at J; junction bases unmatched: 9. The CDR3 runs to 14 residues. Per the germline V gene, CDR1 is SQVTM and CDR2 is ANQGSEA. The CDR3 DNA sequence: TGCAGCGTTGGCAAGAGCGGGGGCGGGGATACGCAGTATTTT. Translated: CSVGKSGGGDTQYF.

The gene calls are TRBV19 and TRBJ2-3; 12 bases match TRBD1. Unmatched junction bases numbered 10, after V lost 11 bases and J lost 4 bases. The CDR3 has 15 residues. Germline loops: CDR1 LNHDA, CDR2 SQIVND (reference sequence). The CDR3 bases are TGTGCCGGATGCCGGGACAGGGGGCTACCAGATACGCAGTATTTT. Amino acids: CAGCRDRGLPDTQYF.

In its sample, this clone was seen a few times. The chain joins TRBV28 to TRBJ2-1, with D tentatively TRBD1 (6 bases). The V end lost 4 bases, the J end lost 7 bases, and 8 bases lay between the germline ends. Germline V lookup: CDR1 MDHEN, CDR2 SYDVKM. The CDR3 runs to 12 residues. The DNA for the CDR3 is TGTGCCAGCAGTTCGAGGGGGAATGAGCAGTTCTTC. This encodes CASSSRGNEQFF. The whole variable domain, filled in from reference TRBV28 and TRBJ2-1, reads DVKVTQSSRYLVKRTGEKVFLECVQDMDHENMFWYRQDPGLGLRLIYFSYDVKMKEKGDIPEGYSVSREKKERFSLILESASTNQTSMYLCASSSRGNEQFFGPGTRLTVL.

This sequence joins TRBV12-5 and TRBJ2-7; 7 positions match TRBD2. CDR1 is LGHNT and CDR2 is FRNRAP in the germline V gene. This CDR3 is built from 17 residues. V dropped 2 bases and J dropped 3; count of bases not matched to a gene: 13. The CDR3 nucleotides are TGTGCTAGTGGTTTGCCACGCGACCCGGGACTATACTACGAGCAGTACGTC. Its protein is CASGLPRDPGLYYEQYV.

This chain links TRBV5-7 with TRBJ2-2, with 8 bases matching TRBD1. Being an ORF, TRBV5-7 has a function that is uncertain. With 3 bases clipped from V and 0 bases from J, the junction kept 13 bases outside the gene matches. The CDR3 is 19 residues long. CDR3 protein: CASSSPGGGLPANTGELFF. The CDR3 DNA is TGTGCCAGCAGCTCACCAGGGGGCGGTCTTCCCGCGAACACCGGGGAGCTGTTTTTT.

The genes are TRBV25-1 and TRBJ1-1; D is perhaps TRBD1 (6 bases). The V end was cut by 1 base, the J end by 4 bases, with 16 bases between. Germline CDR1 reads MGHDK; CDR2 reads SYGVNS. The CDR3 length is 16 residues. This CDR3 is CASSECGERGCTEAFF. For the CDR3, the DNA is TGTGCCAGCAGTGAATGTGGGGAGAGGGGGTGCACTGAAGCTTTCTTT.